This T cell receptor beta chain was identified in a study of T cell responses to AZD1222 COVID-19 vaccine. Study results and limitations: Spike-wide coverage was observed for vaccine-associated CD4 TCRs, with dominant responses at 160-218 and 743-854.

V was shortened by 4 bases and J by 0 bases, with 9 bases between the two germline ends. The CDR3 has 14 amino acids. Looked up from germline, CDR1 is LGHDT and CDR2 is YNNKEL (reference sequence). As for this clone: What it binds is unknown.

Libraries were prepared by immunoSEQ multiplex PCR; TCRdb keeps only in-frame clonotypes and omits some of them. The data contain more than 95,000 clones, around 92% of them singletons. The rearrangement links TRBV3-1 (or the pseudogene TRBV3-2) to TRBJ1-1; D is undetermined. The source is an adult in good health. The material sequenced was peripheral blood, taken on day 0 of AZD1222 vaccination. CDR3 coding DNA: TGTGCCAGCAGCCCCAGGCAAATGAACACTGAAGCTTTCTTT. It specifies CASSPRQMNTEAFF.